Shown below are 29 T cell receptor beta chains from a single sample sequenced in a study of vaccination effects on CD4 cells after COVID-19. Antigen-specific CD4+ T cells expanded by the ViraFEST assay with viral peptide pools were then sequenced. Culture lasted around eleven days before CD4+ T cell isolation. Each participant received a vaccine that was either BNT162b2 or mRNA-1273, given as two doses. Their antigen targets remain unknown. Some clones are missing from TCRdb's copy, which holds only in-frame ones; the method was immunoSEQ multiplex PCR. This sample has around 15,000 clones, with about 80% found just once. Specimen: CD4+ T cells from PBMCs cultured with HCoV-NL63 spike peptides, collected after COVID-19 vaccination. These receptors were taken from a human donor who received a COVID-19 vaccine.

The V and J genes are TRBV9 and TRBJ2-2; no reliable D call. V lost 0 bases and J lost 5, with 5 bases in between. The CDR3 runs 13 residues. Germline V lookup: CDR1 SGDLS, CDR2 YYNGEE. CDR3 in DNA: TGTGCCAGCAGCGTAGCTTCTACCGGGGAGCTGTTTTTT. Protein: CASSVASTGELFF.

The chain recombines TRBV19 with TRBJ2-2; 8 bases agree with TRBD2. Per the germline V gene, CDR1 is LNHDA and CDR2 is SQIVND (reference sequence). The CDR3 is 16 residues long. After removal of 3 bases from V and 4 bases from J, the junction contained 7 bases not matched to a gene. Written as DNA, the CDR3 is TGTGCCAGTAGTATTCACAGCGGGAGTAGCACCGGGGAGCTGTTTTTT. Translated: CASSIHSGSSTGELFF.

This clone was seen once. V and J are TRBV6-5 and TRBJ1-1; TRBD1 matches at 7 bases. CDR3 size: 13 residues. J lost 6 bases, V lost 6 bases, and 7 bases had no gene match. Germline CDR1 and CDR2: MNHEY and SVGAGI. The CDR3 DNA reads TGTGCCAGCAGCTTGGACAGGACTCCTGAAGCTTTCTTT. Translating it yields CASSLDRTPEAFF.

This clone turned up a few times. The chain is built from TRBV29-1 and TRBJ2-2; TRBD2 matches at 11 bases. In germline, CDR1 is SQVTM, CDR2 ANQGSEA. V lost 6 bases to trimming and J lost 6 bases; unmatched junction nucleotides: 6. The CDR3 sequence is 14 residues long. For the CDR3, the DNA is TGCAGCGTGGGGGGACTAGCGGTTGCCGGGGAGCTGTTTTTT. Amino acid sequence: CSVGGLAVAGELFF.

V gene TRBV4-1 combines with J gene TRBJ1-2, with a weak D call TRBD1 (6 bases). Germline V gene data show CDR1 as MGHRA and CDR2 as YSYEKL. The V end lost 4 bases, the J end lost 4 bases, and 16 bases lay between the germline ends. The CDR3 totals 15 residues. The CDR3 reads CASSPGQYGGYGYTF. CDR3 sequence (DNA): TGCGCCAGCAGCCCTGGACAGTACGGCGGCTATGGCTACACCTTC.

The chain employs TRBV5-1 and TRBJ1-2; TRBD1 matches 7 bases. The trim removed 4 bases at V and 2 bases at J, leaving 11 bases unmatched. Germline CDR1 SGHRS, CDR2 YFSETQ. The CDR3 covers 16 residues. CDR3 region: CASSPFLLTGNYGYTF. CDR3 in DNA: TGCGCCAGCAGCCCCTTTTTACTGACAGGGAACTATGGCTACACCTTC.

The chain combines TRBV27 with TRBJ1-6; D possibly corresponds to TRBD1 (5 bases). The CDR3 spans 17 residues. The V and J ends lost 1 base and 11 bases respectively, with 21 bases between them. Germline-derived CDR1 and CDR2 are MNHEY and SMNVEV (reference sequence). CDR3 nucleotide sequence: TGTGCCAGCAGTTTATTGTCGACGAGGGGTCCCTCGGCACCCCTCCACTTT. This translates into CASSLLSTRGPSAPLHF.

This chain links TRBV4-1 with TRBJ2-5; 9 bases align to TRBD1. The CDR3 sequence is 16 residues long. V lost 2 bases and J lost 3; bases outside the gene matches: 7. Germline assignment: CDR1 MGHRA and CDR2 YSYEKL. CDR3 region: CASSQPPGQGKETQYF. The CDR3 DNA sequence: TGCGCCAGCAGCCAACCCCCGGGACAGGGAAAAGAGACCCAGTACTTC.

The chain links TRBV6-5 to TRBJ1-2, with D maybe TRBD1 (6 bases). There are 13 residues in the CDR3. Per germline, CDR1 MNHEY and CDR2 SVGAGI. V shed 3 bases and J shed 7 bases, with 12 bases lying between them. This CDR3 is CASSYSGQPGYTF. The CDR3 coding sequence is TGTGCCAGCAGTTATTCCGGACAGCCTGGCTACACCTTC.

This clone came up once. V and J are TRBV5-4 and TRBJ1-5, with D hard to call. Germline V CDR1 and CDR2: SGHNT, YYREEE (reference sequence). V gave up 2 bases and J gave up 5 bases, with 8 bases separating them. The CDR3 runs to 13 residues. This CDR3 is CASSFRPDQPQHF. CDR3 sequence (DNA): TGTGCCAGCAGCTTTCGTCCTGATCAGCCCCAGCATTTT. Based on the CDR3 plus reference TRBV5-4 and TRBJ1-5, the full variable domain is ETGVTQSPTHLIKTRGQQVTLRCSSQSGHNTVSWYQQALGQGPQFIFQYYREEENGRGNFPPRFSGLQFPNYSSELNVNALELDDSALYLCASSFRPDQPQHFGDGTRLSIL.

The chain employs TRBV2 and TRBJ1-2, with 7 positions matching TRBD1. The V and J ends lost 9 bases and 4 bases, in that order; junction bases with no gene match: 5. The CDR3 totals 12 residues. The germline V gene encodes CDR1 SNHLY and CDR2 FYNNEI. This CDR3 reads CASRQGSYGYTF. CDR3 coding DNA: TGTGCCAGTCGACAGGGTAGCTATGGCTACACCTTC.

The sample holds a few counts of this clone. The chain recombines TRBV4-3 with TRBJ1-1, with a tentative D call TRBD1 (5 bases). Trimming took off 3 bases at V and 1 base at J, with 12 bases between the two ends. The CDR3 has 15 amino acids. Germline-derived CDR1 and CDR2 are LGHNA and YSLEER. Here the CDR3 DNA reads TGCGCCAGCAGCCATCATGGGGCACCGAACACTGAAGCTTTCTTT. This encodes CASSHHGAPNTEAFF.

This chain connects TRBV15 to TRBJ2-1; D unresolved. The CDR3 extends over 12 amino acids. The V gene lost 0 bases and the J gene lost 9 bases, with 6 bases spanning the gap. Germline V CDR1 and CDR2: LNHNV, YYDKDF (reference sequence). CDR3 nucleotide sequence: TGTGCCACCAGCAGAGATCCTGGTGAGCAGTTCTTC. This sequence encodes CATSRDPGEQFF.

The chain carries TRBV7-2 and TRBJ2-7; D might be TRBD1 (7 bases). Between the trimmed V and J ends, which lost 5 bases and 2 bases, there was a span of 22 bases. This CDR3 region has 17 residues. CDR1 is SGHTA, CDR2 FQGNSA, per germline. CDR3 DNA sequence: TGTGCCAGCAGCCCTTGGGTGGCAGGGGGGAGAACCTACGAGCAGTACTTC. This codes for CASSPWVAGGRTYEQYF.

V is TRBV7-2 and J is TRBJ2-5; 13 nucleotides agree with TRBD2. With 7 bases clipped from V and 4 bases from J, the junction kept 9 bases outside the gene matches. Per germline, CDR1 SGHTA and CDR2 FQGNSA. The CDR3 extends over 16 amino acids. CDR3 sequence (DNA): TGTGCCAGCACGCTCGGGACTAGCGGGACTTTAGAGACCCAGTACTTC. It is translated as CASTLGTSGTLETQYF. Full variable domain (rest looked up from reference TRBV7-2 and TRBJ2-5): GAGVSQSPSNKVTEKGKDVELRCDPISGHTALYWYRQSLGQGLEFLIYFQGNSAPDKSGLPSDRFSAERTGGSVSTLTIQRTQQEDSAVYLCASTLGTSGTLETQYFGPGTRLLVL.

The chain couples TRBV19 to TRBJ2-6; no reliable D call. This CDR3 is built from 15 residues. Germline loops: CDR1 LNHDA, CDR2 SQIVND (reference sequence). Trimming cost V 1 base and J 0 bases, with 4 bases left between them. The CDR3 DNA reads TGTGCCAGTAGTATAGTGACCTCTGGGGCCAACGTCCTGACTTTC. Protein sequence: CASSIVTSGANVLTF.

The chain joins TRBV2 to TRBJ1-4, with a tentative D call TRBD1 (6 bases). Germline V gene lookup returns CDR1 SNHLY and CDR2 FYNNEI. This CDR3 comprises 14 residues. V lost 7 bases and J 4 bases, leaving 13 bases between the germline ends. In nucleotides, the CDR3 is TGTGCCAGCAAGCCAGGGGCCCTTAATGAAAAACTGTTTTTT. It yields the protein CASKPGALNEKLFF.

Only one count was recorded for this clone. V gene TRBV27 combines with J gene TRBJ1-2; 11 bases agree with TRBD1. CDR3 length: 17 residues. The ends lost 3 bases at V and 1 base at J; junction bases unmatched: 7. The germline gives CDR1 MNHEY, CDR2 SMNVEV (reference sequence). The CDR3 bases are TGTGCCAGCAGTTTCGGAGGTGGGACAGGGGGTAACTATGGCTACACCTTC. This encodes CASSFGGGTGGNYGYTF.

The chain is built from TRBV28 and TRBJ2-7; TRBD2 agrees at 10 bases. The V segment lost 10 bases and the J segment 2 bases; nucleotides outside the gene matches: 8. The CDR3 runs to 14 residues. In germline, CDR1 is MDHEN, CDR2 SYDVKM. The CDR3, as DNA: TGTGCCATCCGGACTAGCGGTAAACCCTACGAGCAGTACTTC. Its protein product is CAIRTSGKPYEQYF.

This chain links TRBV6-1 with TRBJ2-1, with a tentative D call TRBD2 (5 bases). The CDR3 has 16 amino acids. The germline V and J ends were trimmed by 2 bases and 8 bases, with 19 bases remaining between them. CDR1 and CDR2 (germline): MNHNS, SASEGT. The CDR3: CASSERTRGNIYEQFF. CDR3 bases: TGTGCCAGCAGTGAAAGGACTCGCGGAAACATATATGAGCAGTTCTTC.

The chain couples TRBV5-4 to TRBJ2-5; D is ambiguous. V shed 0 bases and J shed 2 bases, with 8 bases lying between them. Germline assignment: CDR1 SGHNT and CDR2 YYREEE (reference sequence). The CDR3 spans 14 residues. The CDR3: CASSLGFGQETQYF. DNA of the CDR3: TGTGCCAGCAGCTTGGGGTTTGGGCAAGAGACCCAGTACTTC.

The J gene is TRBJ1-6, the V gene TRBV14, with D hard to call. The CDR3 consists of 16 residues. Trimming took 0 bases from V and 4 from J, leaving 10 bases between them. Germline CDR1 and CDR2: SGHDN and FVKESK. The CDR3 sequence is CASSQDISAYNSPLHF. CDR3 coding DNA: TGTGCCAGCAGCCAAGATATATCGGCGTATAATTCACCCCTCCACTTT.

The J gene is TRBJ1-2, the V gene TRBV4-1, with D possibly being TRBD1 (5 bases). CDR3 length equals 14 residues. Trimming took 0 bases from V and 8 from J, leaving 13 bases between them. CDR1 is MGHRA, CDR2 YSYEKL, per germline. The CDR3 bases are TGCGCCAGCAGCCAAGATGAGGGGCGTGGGGGCTACACCTTC. Amino acid sequence: CASSQDEGRGGYTF.

This chain's CDR3 is CASSQNKMGQGAGNTEAFF. CDR3 bases: TGTGCCAGCAGCCAAAACAAAATGGGACAGGGGGCAGGGAACACTGAAGCTTTCTTT. V and J are TRBV28 and TRBJ1-1, with 12 bases lining up with TRBD1. V dropped 6 bases and J dropped 1; count of bases not matched to a gene: 15. Per germline, CDR1 MDHEN and CDR2 SYDVKM. This CDR3 is 19 amino acids long. The full variable domain, in which reference TRBV28 and TRBJ1-1 provide the parts outside the CDR3, is DVKVTQSSRYLVKRTGEKVFLECVQDMDHENMFWYRQDPGLGLRLIYFSYDVKMKEKGDIPEGYSVSREKKERFSLILESASTNQTSMYLCASSQNKMGQGAGNTEAFFGQGTRLTVV.

The rearrangement joins TRBV5-4 to TRBJ2-3; 7 nucleotides line up with TRBD2. The CDR3 consists of 13 residues. V lost 5 bases to trimming and J lost 6 bases; unmatched junction nucleotides: 6. Germline CDR1 SGHNT, CDR2 YYREEE (reference sequence). DNA for the CDR3: TGTGCCAGCAGTTGGGCGGGAGAGGATACGCAGTATTTT. The encoded protein is CASSWAGEDTQYF.

This clone has a single count. The rearrangement uses TRBV7-2 and TRBJ2-5; tentatively, D is TRBD1 or TRBD2 (6 bases each). V was trimmed by 4 bases and J by 2 bases, leaving 14 bases between them. This CDR3 spans 15 amino acids. Germline V gives CDR1 SGHTA, CDR2 FQGNSA. The CDR3 loop reads CASSSWGAPQETQYF. DNA for the CDR3: TGTGCCAGCAGCTCCTGGGGGGCCCCTCAAGAGACCCAGTACTTC.

The J gene is TRBJ2-3, the V gene TRBV9; no clear D gene. The V gene's germline CDR1 is SGDLS and CDR2 YYNGEE. The length of the CDR3 is 13 residues. V lost 5 bases and J 5 bases, leaving 12 bases between the germline ends. CDR3 region: CASSGHSGDTQYF. The CDR3 coding sequence is TGTGCCAGCAGTGGTCACAGTGGAGATACGCAGTATTTT. Full variable domain (remainder filled in from reference TRBV9 and TRBJ2-3): DSGVTQTPKHLITATGQRVTLRCSPRSGDLSVYWYQQSLDQGLQFLIQYYNGEERAKGNILERFSAQQFPDLHSELNLSSLELGDSALYFCASSGHSGDTQYFGPGTRLTVL.

This chain uses TRBV6-5 with TRBJ1-3, with D unclear. The V end lost 0 bases, the J end lost 3 bases, and 6 bases lay between the germline ends. The CDR3 spans 14 residues. The germline V gene has CDR1 MNHEY and CDR2 SVGAGI. The CDR3 protein is CASSYSRDGNTIYF. In nucleotides, the CDR3 is TGTGCCAGCAGTTACTCAAGAGATGGAAACACCATATATTTT.

The CDR3, as DNA: TGTGCCATCAGTGAGGCCGGGACATTGCAGTTCTTC. This codes for CAISEAGTLQFF. This chain links TRBV10-3 with TRBJ2-1; D perhaps matches TRBD1 (6 bases). V was cut by 2 bases and J by 12 bases, with 11 bases left in between. CDR1 ENHRY and CDR2 SYGVKD come from the germline V gene. The CDR3 totals 12 residues.